This T cell receptor (beta chain) originates from a study of T cell responses to AZD1222 COVID-19 vaccine. Only in-frame clones appear in the TCRdb table, and some are missing; sequencing was by immunoSEQ multiplex PCR. Of fewer than 300,000 clones listed, more than 85% are singletons. The CDR3 totals 14 residues. CDR1 is SGHTA and CDR2 is FQGNSA in the germline V gene. Trimming cost V 2 bases and J 4 bases, with 9 bases left between them. Only a few counts were recorded for this clone. What it binds is unknown. Study-wide results and caveats: Seropositive status at baseline applied to only a handful of AZD1222 recipients. Spike-specific TCRs gained breadth and depth after people received two AZD1222 doses. White British people made up most donors, females outnumbered males, and clonal diversity was possibly underestimated.

The TCR originated in an adult in good health. The sample here was peripheral blood, taken on day 0 of AZD1222 vaccination. The gene calls are TRBV7-2 and TRBJ1-3; D unclear. CDR3 DNA sequence: TGTGCCAGCAGCTTAAATTCGCAAGGAAACACCATATATTTT. Amino acids: CASSLNSQGNTIYF. Full variable domain (rest looked up from reference TRBV7-2 and TRBJ1-3): GAGVSQSPSNKVTEKGKDVELRCDPISGHTALYWYRQSLGQGLEFLIYFQGNSAPDKSGLPSDRFSAERTGGSVSTLTIQRTQQEDSAVYLCASSLNSQGNTIYFGEGSWLTVV.